This T cell receptor beta chain is from a study of preoperative IRX-2 immunotherapy in early breast cancer. Germline-derived CDR1 and CDR2 are SGHVS and FQNEAQ. The CDR3 has 14 residues. V lost 3 bases, J lost 6 bases, and 4 bases stayed unmatched. Noted treatment: preoperative locoregional IRX-2 cytokine immunotherapy. Patients received preoperative, locoregional IRX-2 cytokine immunotherapy in a phase Ib study. The table came from immunoSEQ multiplex PCR; TCRdb's copy has only in-frame clones and leaves some out. The sample consists of around 10,000 clones, approximately 79% of them appearing once. This TCR came from a human donor with breast cancer. Sequences were derived from lymph node tissue, sampled before IRX-2 immunotherapy. The V gene is TRBV7-8, the J gene TRBJ2-1, with TRBD2 matching 8 bases. The CDR3: CASSFSGSSNEQFF. The CDR3 coding sequence is TGTGCCAGCAGCTTCAGCGGGAGCTCCAATGAGCAGTTCTTC. The full variable domain, rest sourced from reference TRBV7-8 and TRBJ2-1, is GAGVSQSPRYKVAKRGQDVALRCDPISGHVSLFWYQQALGQGPEFLTYFQNEAQLDKSGLPSDRFFAERPEGSVSTLKIQRTQQEDSAVYLCASSFSGSSNEQFFGPGTRLTVL.